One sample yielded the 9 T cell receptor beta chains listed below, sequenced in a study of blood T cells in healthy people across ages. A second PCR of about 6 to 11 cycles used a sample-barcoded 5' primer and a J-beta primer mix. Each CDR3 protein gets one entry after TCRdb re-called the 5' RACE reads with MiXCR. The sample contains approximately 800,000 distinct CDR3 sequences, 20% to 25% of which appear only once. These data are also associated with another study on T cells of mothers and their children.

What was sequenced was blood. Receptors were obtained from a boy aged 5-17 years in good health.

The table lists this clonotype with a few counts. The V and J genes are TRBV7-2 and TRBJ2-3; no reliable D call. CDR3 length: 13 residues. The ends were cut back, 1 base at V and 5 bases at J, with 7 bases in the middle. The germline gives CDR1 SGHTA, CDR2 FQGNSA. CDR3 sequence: CASSLDSGDTQYF. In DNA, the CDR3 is TGTGCCAGCAGCTTAGATTCCGGAGATACGCAGTATTTT.

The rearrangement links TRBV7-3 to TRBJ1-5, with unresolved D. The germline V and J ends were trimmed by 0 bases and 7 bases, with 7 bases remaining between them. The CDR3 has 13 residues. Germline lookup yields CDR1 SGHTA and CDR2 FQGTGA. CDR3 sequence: CASSLTVGQPQHF. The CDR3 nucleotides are TGTGCCAGCAGCTTAACTGTGGGGCAGCCCCAGCATTTT.

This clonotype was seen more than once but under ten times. CDR3 in amino acids: CASRGVAANTGELFF. CDR3 DNA sequence: TGTGCCAGCAGGGGTGTCGCAGCGAACACCGGGGAGCTGTTTTTT. V gene TRBV27 combines with J gene TRBJ2-2; D is ambiguous. CDR1 and CDR2 (germline): MNHEY, SMNVEV (reference sequence). V lost 6 bases, J lost 0 bases, and 11 bases lay in between. This CDR3 is built from 15 residues.

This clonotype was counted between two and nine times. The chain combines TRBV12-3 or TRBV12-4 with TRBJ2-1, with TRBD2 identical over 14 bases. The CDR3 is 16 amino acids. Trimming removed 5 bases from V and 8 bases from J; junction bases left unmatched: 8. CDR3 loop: CASSPRLAGGPDEQFF. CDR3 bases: TGTGCCAGCAGTCCCCGACTAGCGGGGGGGCCCGATGAGCAGTTCTTC.

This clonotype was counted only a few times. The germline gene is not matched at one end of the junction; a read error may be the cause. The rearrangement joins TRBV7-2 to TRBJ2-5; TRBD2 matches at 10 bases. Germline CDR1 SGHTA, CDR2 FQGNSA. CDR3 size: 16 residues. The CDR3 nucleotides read TGTGCCAGCAGCCTAGCGGGAGTAGCGCTCCAAGAGACCCAGTACTTC. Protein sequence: CASSLAGVALQETQYF.

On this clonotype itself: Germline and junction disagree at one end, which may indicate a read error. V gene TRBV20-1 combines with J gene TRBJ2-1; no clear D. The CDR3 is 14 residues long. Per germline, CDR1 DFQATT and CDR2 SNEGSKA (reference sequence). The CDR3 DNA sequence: TGCAGTGCTAGAGCTATGAGCCTTTACAATGAGCAGCCCTTC. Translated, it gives CSARAMSLYNEQPF.

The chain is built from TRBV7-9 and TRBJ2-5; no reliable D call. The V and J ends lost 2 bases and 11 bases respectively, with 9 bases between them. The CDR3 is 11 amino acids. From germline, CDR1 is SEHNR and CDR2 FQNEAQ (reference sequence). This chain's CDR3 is CASSLRIKQYF. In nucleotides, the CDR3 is TGTGCCAGCAGCTTAAGAATCAAGCAGTACTTC.

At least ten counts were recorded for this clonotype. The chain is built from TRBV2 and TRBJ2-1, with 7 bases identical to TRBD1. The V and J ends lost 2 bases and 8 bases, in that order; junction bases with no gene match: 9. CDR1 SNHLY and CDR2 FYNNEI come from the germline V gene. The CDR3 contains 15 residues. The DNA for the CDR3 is TGTGCCAGCAGTGAATTAGGGGGCGGTATCTATGAGCAGTTCTTC. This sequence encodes CASSELGGGIYEQFF.

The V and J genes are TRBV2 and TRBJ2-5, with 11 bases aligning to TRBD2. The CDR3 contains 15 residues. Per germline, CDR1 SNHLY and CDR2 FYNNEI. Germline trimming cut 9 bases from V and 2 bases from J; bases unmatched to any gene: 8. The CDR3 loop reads CARKEVAGGQETQYF. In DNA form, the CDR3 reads TGTGCCAGGAAAGAGGTAGCGGGGGGGCAAGAGACCCAGTACTTC. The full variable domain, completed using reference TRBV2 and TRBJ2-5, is EPEVTQTPSHQVTQMGQEVILRCVPISNHLYFYWYRQILGQKVEFLVSFYNNEISEKSEIFDDQFSVERPDGSNFTLKIRSTKLEDSAMYFCARKEVAGGQETQYFGPGTRLLVL.